The rows below give T cell receptor beta chains drawn from one sample of a study of shared clonotypes between healthy human individuals. TCRdb's copy holds only in-frame clones and misses some; the assay was immunoSEQ multiplex PCR. The sample has approximately 1,000,000 clones; 60% to 85% are singletons. Material for sequencing was memory CD4+ T cells from PBMCs. Receptor source: a man aged 18 to 29 in good health. Some clones in this sample may be carry-over from other donors' samples. The CDR3 runs from the conserved cysteine through the conserved F or W. The size field is filled for only some rows; it gives once, few, many or a size class.

size,V,J,CDR3
once,TRBV5-5,TRBJ1-3,CASSLQGASGNTIYF
-,TRBV2,TRBJ2-7,CASSVGTRGVEQYF
once,TRBV6-5,TRBJ1-5,CASSYSGGRQPQHF
-,TRBV18,TRBJ2-1,CASSAGLAGINEQFF
-,TRBV28,TRBJ2-7,CASSLRDDEQYF
-,TRBV5-1,TRBJ2-5,CASSPPGETQYF
-,TRBV7-9,TRBJ1-1,CASSLSGPTEAFF
-,TRBV6-6,TRBJ1-2,CASSADRGYNYGYTF
-,TRBV11-3,TRBJ2-7,CASSLSRTSVEQYF
-,TRBV29-1,TRBJ1-5,CSALGGEGQPQHF
-,TRBV2,TRBJ2-7,CASRPTGASYEQYF
-,TRBV6-5,TRBJ2-1,CASSYSGLAGEQFF
-,TRBV19,TRBJ2-4,CASTVRGLKNIQYF
-,TRBV7-9,TRBJ1-3,CASSPPILGNTIYF
once,TRBV2,TRBJ1-5,CASSGTGKNQPQHF
-,TRBV9,TRBJ2-1,CASSVDRDEQFF